These T cell receptor beta chains were read from a single sample in a study of shared clonotypes between healthy human individuals. Clones were sequenced by immunoSEQ multiplex PCR, and TCRdb holds only the in-frame ones, with some missing. This sample carries some 500,000 clones, around 95% of them seen once, and the ten largest clones take 0.05% to 0.07%. Sequenced: naive CD4+ T cells sorted from blood. These receptors were taken from a woman aged 25 to 39 in good health. Both conserved end residues are part of each CDR3. D genes are given only for firm matches. Expanded clones get a size class; other rows say once, few or many, or leave the size out.

NA,TRBV5-5,TRBJ2-3,TRBD1,TGTGCCAGCAGCGAGGGACAGGGTTCGCATACGCAGTATTTT,CASSEGQGSHTQYF
NA,TRBV27,TRBJ1-2,TRBD1,TGTGCCAGCAGTTTATGGTCGGGACAGGGGCGAAGTAACTATGGCTACACCTTC,CASSLWSGQGRSNYGYTF
NA,TRBV19,TRBJ2-1,TRBD2,TGTGCCAGTAGCCTATTGAGCGGGAGTCTAGGTGAGCAGTTCTTC,CASSLLSGSLGEQFF
few,TRBV19,TRBJ1-4,NA,TGTGCCAGTAGTAGAAAGGAACGGAATGAAAAACTGTTTTTT,CASSRKERNEKLFF
few,TRBV2,TRBJ1-5,NA,TGTGCCAGCAGTGAACAGGGCGGCCAGCCCCAGCATTTT,CASSEQGGQPQHF
NA,TRBV19,TRBJ2-7,NA,TGTGCCAGTAGTATCTGGACCACGTCCAGCTCCTACGAGCAGTACTTC,CASSIWTTSSSYEQYF
NA,TRBV18,TRBJ1-1,TRBD1,TGTGCCAGCTCTACACAGGGGAGTGACACTGAAGCTTTCTTT,CASSTQGSDTEAFF
NA,TRBV19,TRBJ2-1,TRBD2,TGTGCCAGTAGCAAGCGGGGCGGGACCTACAATGAGCAGTTCTTC,CASSKRGGTYNEQFF
NA,TRBV18,TRBJ2-7,NA,TGTGCCAGCTCCACAGATAGTGGGGAGCAGTACTTC,CASSTDSGEQYF
NA,TRBV7-9,TRBJ2-3,NA,TGTGCCAGCAGCTTACCCAGGGCTGGCACAGATACGCAGTATTTT,CASSLPRAGTDTQYF
NA,TRBV7-8,TRBJ2-1,NA,TGTGCCAGCAGCTTCGGAACTGCCCTCTACAATGAGCAGTTCTTC,CASSFGTALYNEQFF
NA,TRBV6-1,TRBJ1-2,NA,TGTGCCAGCAGTGCAGGGGTTAACTATGGCTACACCTTC,CASSAGVNYGYTF
NA,TRBV5-1,TRBJ1-4,NA,TGCGCCAGCTACCCCGGGACAAGCGGTGAAAAACTGTTTTTT,CASYPGTSGEKLFF
few,TRBV7-9,TRBJ1-2,TRBD1,TGTGCCAGCAGTTTTACAGGGGGTGGCTACACCTTC,CASSFTGGGYTF
NA,TRBV29-1,TRBJ2-7,NA,TGCAGCGTTGTGGTACTAACCCATTCCTACGAGCAGTACTTC,CSVVVLTHSYEQYF
NA,TRBV28,TRBJ1-4,NA,TGTGCCAGCAGCCCCTCCCGGGGGGGCGCCGATGAAAAACTGTTTTTT,CASSPSRGGADEKLFF
NA,TRBV18,TRBJ2-5,NA,TGTGCCAGCTCAACAGACAGCGTTAGTGAGACCCAGTACTTC,CASSTDSVSETQYF
NA,TRBV2,TRBJ2-7,NA,TGTGCCAGCAGTGAAGGTTGGGCAGCCACCCGAGACTACGAGCAGTACTTC,CASSEGWAATRDYEQYF
NA,TRBV4-1,TRBJ1-2,NA,TGCGCCAGCAGCCAAGATTTGGATGATAACTCGGTGAGGGCCCGGGAGCATGGCTACACCTTC,CASSQDLDDNSVRAREHGYTF
NA,TRBV9,TRBJ1-4,NA,TGTGCCAGCAGCTCTCCGGGGGGCGGTGAAAAACTGTTTTTT,CASSSPGGGEKLFF
NA,TRBV2,TRBJ2-1,NA,TGTGCCAGCAGTGAGCCCGGGGAGCAGTTCTTC,CASSEPGEQFF
NA,TRBV6-5,TRBJ1-1,NA,TGTGCCAGCAGCGACTCCACAGCGAAAGCTTTCTTT,CASSDSTAKAFF
NA,TRBV27,TRBJ1-1,NA,TGTGCCAGCAGCCCCCGGTCGAGGGGTGACACTGAAGCTTTCTTT,CASSPRSRGDTEAFF
NA,TRBV7-3,TRBJ2-2,NA,TGTGCCAGCAGCTTACTAGCTCTCACCGGGGAGCTGTTTTTT,CASSLLALTGELFF
NA,TRBV30,TRBJ2-7,TRBD1,TGTGCCTGGAGTCCCGGGACAGGGGTCGGGTCCTACGAGCAGTACTTC,CAWSPGTGVGSYEQYF
NA,TRBV28,TRBJ2-7,TRBD2,TGTGCCAGCAGTGACGGTGGACTAGTTAGAAACGAGCAGTACTTC,CASSDGGLVRNEQYF
NA,TRBV30,TRBJ1-4,NA,TGTGCCTGGGGGGGAGTAGGGAATGAAAAACTGTTTTTT,CAWGGVGNEKLFF
NA,TRBV19,TRBJ2-7,NA,TGTGCCACCCTGGGTGCAACAGGGCTCGACCACGAGCAGTACTTC,CATLGATGLDHEQYF
NA,TRBV29-1,TRBJ2-3,TRBD1,TGCAGCGTTGACAGGGGGTGGGAAGATACGCAGTATTTT,CSVDRGWEDTQYF
NA,TRBV5-1,TRBJ2-7,NA,TGCGCCAGCAGTCTCCGGACAGCGTCCCACGAGCAGTACTTC,CASSLRTASHEQYF
NA,TRBV19,TRBJ2-1,NA,TGTGCCAGTAGTATTAGACAGGTCGACAATGAGCAGTTCTTC,CASSIRQVDNEQFF
NA,TRBV12-2,TRBJ2-2,NA,TGTGCAAGTCGCTTCTCTAGGACAGGGCCCGGGGAGCTGTTTTTT,CASRFSRTGPGELFF
NA,TRBV7-9,TRBJ2-7,NA,TGTGCCAGCAGCTACGGGGACACTGTCTACGAGCAGTACTTC,CASSYGDTVYEQYF
once,TRBV10-1,TRBJ1-1,NA,TGCGCCAGCAGTGAGGACCCAGGAAGGGGTGAAGCTTTCTTT,CASSEDPGRGEAFF
NA,TRBV28,TRBJ1-1,TRBD1,TGTGCCAGCAGTTTATGGCAGGGGGCGGGCACTGAAGCTTTCTTT,CASSLWQGAGTEAFF
few,TRBV28,TRBJ1-1,NA,TGTGCCAGCAGTTCACCTGGGTTTAAGAACACTGAAGCTTTCTTT,CASSSPGFKNTEAFF
NA,TRBV5-4,TRBJ2-7,NA,TGTGCCAGCAGCTTGAAAGGGAGAACCTACGAGCAGTACTTC,CASSLKGRTYEQYF
NA,TRBV6-5,TRBJ2-6,NA,TGTGCCAGCACTGCAGGCTCTGGGGCCAACGTCCTGACTTTC,CASTAGSGANVLTF
NA,TRBV4-2,TRBJ2-7,TRBD2,TGTGCCAGCAGCCAAAAGGGACTAGCGGCCTTCTCCTACGAGCAGTACTTC,CASSQKGLAAFSYEQYF
NA,TRBV18,TRBJ2-3,TRBD1,TGTGCCAGCTCACGATCCCGGGACAGTAGCACAGATACGCAGTATTTT,CASSRSRDSSTDTQYF
NA,TRBV6-4,TRBJ2-1,NA,TGTGCCAGCAGCCGACAGGAATCCTCCTACAATGAGCAGTTCTTC,CASSRQESSYNEQFF
NA,TRBV28,TRBJ1-2,TRBD1,TGTGCCAGCAGTATTGGACAGGGAATAGGCTACACCTTC,CASSIGQGIGYTF
NA,TRBV19,TRBJ2-1,NA,TGTGCCAGTAGAAGCCTTGGACAGTACAATGAGCAGTTCTTC,CASRSLGQYNEQFF
NA,TRBV4-1,TRBJ2-1,TRBD2,TGCGCCAGCAGCCAAGGTCCTAGCGGCAATGAGCAGTTCTTC,CASSQGPSGNEQFF
NA,TRBV7-9,TRBJ2-3,NA,TGTGCCAGCAGCTTAGAAGGGACGCCAGTCACAGATACGCAGTATTTT,CASSLEGTPVTDTQYF